This T cell receptor (beta chain) was profiled in a study of blood T cells in healthy people across ages. This clonotype came up once. PCR was performed a second time for roughly 7 to 12 cycles using a sample-barcoded 5' primer and a J-beta primer mix. TCRdb reanalysed the 5' RACE reads using MiXCR and keeps one entry per CDR3 protein. The sample has approximately 800,000 distinct CDR3 sequences, around two thirds seen once. The J segment lost 10 bases and the V segment lost 5 bases, leaving 8 bases of the junction unmatched. The CDR3 loop spans 14 amino acids. The V gene's germline CDR1 is MDHEN and CDR2 SYDVKM.

The source material was blood. The chain uses TRBV28 and TRBJ1-4, with TRBD1 matching over 9 bases. The receptor's source is a man aged 25-45 years in good health. This CDR3 reads CASSLRTGVVKLFF. The CDR3 DNA is TGTGCCAGCAGTCTACGGACAGGGGTTGTAAAACTGTTTTTT.